A single sample gave rise to the 18 T cell receptor beta chains below, sequenced in a study of blood T cell repertoires in COVID-19. This table comes from immunoSEQ multiplex PCR, and its TCRdb copy is limited to in-frame clones, with some not included. The sample includes 100,000 to 150,000 clones, about four fifths of them seen just once. The sequencing input was peripheral blood. Receptors originate from a man between 25 and 39 years old with COVID-19, enrolled during active disease.

Comment on this clone: A read error likely explains this, since a far larger clone differs by one base. The rearrangement uses TRBV12-3 or TRBV12-4 and TRBJ1-1, with a weak D call TRBD1 (5 bases). Trimming stripped 3 bases from V and 1 base from J, with 6 bases between. The CDR3 is 13 residues long. This CDR3 reads CASSFQGNTEAFF. CDR3 sequence (DNA): TGTGCCAGCAGTTTCCAGGGGAACACTGAAGCTTTCTTT.

The chain couples TRBV7-2 to TRBJ1-1, with 9 bases matching TRBD1. V dropped 5 bases and J dropped 4; count of bases not matched to a gene: 5. Germline V gene data show CDR1 as SGHTA and CDR2 as FQGNSA. This CDR3 has 14 residues. For the CDR3, the DNA is TGTGCCAGCAGCAGTGGACAGGGGCCCACTGAAGCTTTCTTT. It encodes CASSSGQGPTEAFF.

This clone was counted only a few times. The chain combines TRBV3-1 (or the pseudogene TRBV3-2) with TRBJ2-7; 12 bases align to TRBD1. Germline V gene lookup returns CDR1 LGHDT and CDR2 YNNKEL (reference sequence). V shed 3 bases, J shed 4 bases, and the junction held 7 bases outside the gene matches. The CDR3 totals 16 residues. Here the CDR3 reads CASSQIPGQGAYEQYF. The CDR3 DNA reads TGTGCCAGCAGCCAGATCCCGGGACAGGGGGCTTACGAGCAGTACTTC.

The V and J genes are TRBV4-1 and TRBJ1-1; D not certain. There are 16 residues in the CDR3. Trimming took 4 bases from V and 3 from J, leaving 18 bases between them. The germline gives CDR1 MGHRA, CDR2 YSYEKL. The CDR3 nucleotides read TGCGCCAGCAGCCCCCTAAAATCAGCCGGGGACACTGAAGCTTTCTTT. Encoded protein: CASSPLKSAGDTEAFF.

The chain couples TRBV5-1 to TRBJ1-1; D perhaps matches TRBD1 (6 bases). The CDR3 extends over 16 amino acids. Deletions cut 4 bases from V and 3 bases from J, with 19 bases between. Germline V gene lookup returns CDR1 SGHRS and CDR2 YFSETQ. The CDR3 protein is CASSTQGTGIDTEAFF. The CDR3 nucleotides are TGCGCCAGCAGCACGCAGGGAACAGGGATAGACACTGAAGCTTTCTTT.

V and J are TRBV9 and TRBJ2-1; 9 bases are shared with TRBD1. With V trimmed by 7 bases and J by 7 bases, 9 bases remained unmatched. Germline V gene sequence: CDR1 SGDLS, CDR2 YYNGEE. The CDR3 is made up of 14 amino acids. The CDR3 protein is CASGGDRARNEQFF. The CDR3, as DNA: TGTGCCAGCGGGGGGGACAGGGCAAGGAATGAGCAGTTCTTC.

Notes on this clone: Mismatch with germline at one junction end may stem from a read error. V is TRBV18 and J is TRBJ2-2; possible D gene TRBD2, 5 bases. The CDR3 length is 15 residues. CDR1 is KGHSH, CDR2 LQKENI, per germline. This CDR3 is CASLPPAGNTGELFF. The CDR3 DNA is TGTGCCAGCTTACCACCGGCGGGGAACACCGGGGAGCTGTTTTTT.

This chain joins TRBV4-3 and TRBJ1-2; no clear D. The V end lost 8 bases, the J end lost 3 bases, and 13 bases lay between the germline ends. Germline-derived CDR1 and CDR2 are LGHNA and YSLEER. The CDR3 extends over 13 amino acids. CDR3 nucleotides: TGCGCCAGCGCTCCAACCCGGTACTATGGCTACACCTTC. It encodes CASAPTRYYGYTF.

The V and J genes are TRBV6-5 and TRBJ2-1; D gene unclear. Germline CDR1 MNHEY, CDR2 SVGAGI. Trimming took off 0 bases at V and 0 bases at J, with 9 bases between the two ends. The CDR3 is 16 amino acids. CDR3 nucleotides: TGTGCCAGCAGTTACTCGGCCTTAAGCTCCTACAATGAGCAGTTCTTC. It is translated as CASSYSALSSYNEQFF.

The rearrangement links TRBV19 to TRBJ2-7, with 8 nucleotides matching TRBD1. Germline CDR1 reads LNHDA; CDR2 reads SQIVND (reference sequence). The junction had 9 bases not matched to a gene; V was cut back by 5 bases and J by 3 bases. This CDR3 is 15 amino acids long. CDR3 nucleotides: TGTGCCAGTAGTGACAGGGGAAGGCCTAGCTACGAGCAGTACTTC. Translation gives CASSDRGRPSYEQYF.

V and J are TRBV30 and TRBJ1-1; 10 bases are a match to TRBD1. From germline, CDR1 is GTSNPN and CDR2 SVGIG (reference sequence). This CDR3 is 12 amino acids long. Losses at the gene ends were 8 bases for V and 6 bases for J; bases not matched to a gene: 6. CDR3 loop: CAGDRGKSEAFF. CDR3 bases: TGTGCCGGGGACAGGGGCAAGTCTGAAGCTTTCTTT.

The V gene is TRBV9, the J gene TRBJ2-1; 13 nucleotides agree with TRBD2. Trimming removed 0 bases from V and 9 bases from J; junction bases left unmatched: 6. Per the germline V gene, CDR1 is SGDLS and CDR2 is YYNGEE. This CDR3 contains 16 residues. The CDR3 coding sequence is TGTGCCAGCAGCGTAGGGCGGACTAGCGGGAGCGGTGAGCAGTTCTTC. Protein: CASSVGRTSGSGEQFF.

V usage is TRBV20-1 and J usage is TRBJ1-3, with a possible D match to TRBD1 (5 bases). CDR1 and CDR2 from the germline V gene are DFQATT and SNEGSKA (reference sequence). The CDR3 runs to 11 residues. Trimming removed 3 bases at V and 8 bases at J, with 8 bases between. CDR3 nucleotide sequence: TGCAGTGCTAGTTGGGGGGACACCATATATTTT. Translated: CSASWGDTIYF.

This clone was detected a few times. The rearrangement joins TRBV6-2 or TRBV6-3 to TRBJ2-7; D is undetermined. Germline CDR1 is MNHEY and CDR2 is SVGEGT. The germline V and J ends were trimmed by 2 bases and 2 bases, with 19 bases remaining between them. The CDR3 is made up of 17 amino acids. In DNA form, the CDR3 reads TGTGCCAGCAGTTACCCCCTGTTTGACATTCCAACCTACGAGCAGTACTTC. This translates into CASSYPLFDIPTYEQYF.

CDR3 coding DNA: TGTGCCAGCACCCGTAGCATTAGGTCGAATGAGCAGTTCTTC. Translation: CASTRSIRSNEQFF. The chain has TRBV3-1 (or the pseudogene TRBV3-2) and TRBJ2-1, with D uncertain. The CDR3 sequence is 14 residues long. The germline V gene has CDR1 LGHDT and CDR2 YNNKEL (reference sequence). Trimming left V 7 bases short and J 7 bases short, with 17 bases between.

The genes are TRBV7-2 and TRBJ2-1; perhaps TRBD2 as D (6 bases). The CDR3 runs 14 residues. Trimming removed 1 base from V and 5 bases from J, with 9 bases in between. Per germline, CDR1 SGHTA and CDR2 FQGNSA. Here the CDR3 DNA reads TGTGCCAGCAGCTTAGGGACTAATAACAATGAGCAGTTCTTC. The encoded protein is CASSLGTNNNEQFF.

The V call is TRBV23-1, the J call TRBJ1-4; no reliable D call. TRBV23-1 is filed as an ORF, its function uncertain. This CDR3 has 17 residues. Trimming cost V 2 bases and J 7 bases, with 20 bases left between them. CDR3 in DNA: TGCGCCAGCAGTCAACTTTCTGTCCAGGCAGCAAGTGAAAAACTGTTTTTT. It yields the protein CASSQLSVQAASEKLFF.

This chain connects TRBV27 to TRBJ2-1, with 16 bases matching TRBD2. The germline gives CDR1 MNHEY, CDR2 SMNVEV (reference sequence). The CDR3 loop spans 16 amino acids. Trimming cost V 5 bases and J 9 bases; bases outside gene matches: 7. The CDR3 protein is CASSPGTSGRDGEQFF. Here the CDR3 DNA reads TGTGCCAGCAGTCCCGGGACTAGCGGGAGGGATGGTGAGCAGTTCTTC.